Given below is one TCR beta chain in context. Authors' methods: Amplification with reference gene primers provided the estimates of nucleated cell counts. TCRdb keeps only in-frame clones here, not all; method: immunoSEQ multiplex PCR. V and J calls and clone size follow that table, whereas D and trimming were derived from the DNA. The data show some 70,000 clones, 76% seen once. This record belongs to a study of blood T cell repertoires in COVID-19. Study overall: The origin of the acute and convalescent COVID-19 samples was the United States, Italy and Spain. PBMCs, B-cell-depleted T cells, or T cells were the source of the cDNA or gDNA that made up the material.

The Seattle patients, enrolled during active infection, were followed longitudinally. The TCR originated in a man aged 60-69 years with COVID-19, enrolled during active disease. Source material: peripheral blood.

As DNA, the CDR3 is TGTGCCAGCAGCTCCACCGACGTCACAGGGAATACGCAGTATTTT. It yields the protein CASSSTDVTGNTQYF. The rearrangement joins TRBV28 to TRBJ2-3; tentatively, D is TRBD1 (6 bases). From germline, CDR1 is MDHEN and CDR2 SYDVKM. The V end lost 6 bases, the J end lost 7 bases, and 20 bases lay between the germline ends. The CDR3 is made up of 15 amino acids. The full variable domain, its missing parts supplied by reference TRBV28 and TRBJ2-3, is DVKVTQSSRYLVKRTGEKVFLECVQDMDHENMFWYRQDPGLGLRLIYFSYDVKMKEKGDIPEGYSVSREKKERFSLILESASTNQTSMYLCASSSTDVTGNTQYFGPGTRLTVL.